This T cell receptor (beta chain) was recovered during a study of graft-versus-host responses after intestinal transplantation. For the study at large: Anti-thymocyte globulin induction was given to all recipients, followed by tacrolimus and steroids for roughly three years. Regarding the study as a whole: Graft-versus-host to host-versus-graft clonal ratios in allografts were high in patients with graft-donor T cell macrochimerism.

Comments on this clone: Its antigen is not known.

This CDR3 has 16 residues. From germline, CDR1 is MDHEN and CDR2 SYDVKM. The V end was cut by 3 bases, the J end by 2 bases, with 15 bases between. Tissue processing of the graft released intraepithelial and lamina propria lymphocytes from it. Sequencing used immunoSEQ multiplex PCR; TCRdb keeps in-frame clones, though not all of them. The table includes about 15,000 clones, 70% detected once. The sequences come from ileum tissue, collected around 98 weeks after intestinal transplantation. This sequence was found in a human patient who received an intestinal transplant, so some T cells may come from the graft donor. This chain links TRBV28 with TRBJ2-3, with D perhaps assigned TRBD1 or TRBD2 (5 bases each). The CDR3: CASSFPGPPPTDTQYF. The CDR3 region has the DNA TGTGCCAGCAGTTTCCCGGGACCACCCCCCACAGATACGCAGTATTTT.